A selection of T cell receptor beta chains follows, all from one sample in a study of cytomegalovirus exposure and HLA in healthy donors. Clones were sequenced by immunoSEQ multiplex PCR, and TCRdb holds only the in-frame ones, with some missing. The sample includes about 94,000 clones, about four fifths of them seen just once. Specimen: PBMCs. All receptors derive from a woman aged 40 to 50 in good health and CMV-seronegative. CDR3s include the opening cysteine and the closing phenylalanine or tryptophan. The D gene is left open where the match is weak. Size is omitted from some rows. Given values are once, few, many or a class for expanded clones.

- TRBJ1-1 few TRBV4-1 TGCGCCAGCAGCCAAGATCTTGGGGGGGGCACTGAAGCTTTCTTT CASSQDLGGGTEAFF
TRBD1 TRBJ1-1 - TRBV7-9 TGTGCCAGCAGCTTAGAGACCGGGACAGCAGAAGCTTTCTTT CASSLETGTAEAFF
TRBD1 TRBJ1-2 - TRBV9 TGTGCCAGCAGCGTAGCTACGACAGGGGGATCTGGCTACACCTTC CASSVATTGGSGYTF
TRBD1 TRBJ2-7 - TRBV18 TGTGCCAGCTCACCACCGCCGACAGGGAAGGAGCAGTACTTC CASSPPPTGKEQYF
TRBD1 TRBJ1-5 - TRBV29-1 TGCAGCGTTGAAGCAGACAGGGACCAACCCATCCACAATCAGCCCCAGCATTTT CSVEADRDQPIHNQPQHF
TRBD2 TRBJ2-7 - TRBV5-6 TGTGCCAGCAGCTCACTCGGGGGGGCCGGAAGGGGCGAGCAGTACTTC CASSSLGGAGRGEQYF
TRBD2 TRBJ2-1 - TRBV7-3 TGTGCCAGCAGCTGGGTAGCGGGGGGTCATGAGCAGTTCTTC CASSWVAGGHEQFF
TRBD1 TRBJ1-1 few TRBV7-3 TGTGCCAGCAGCTTAACCCCGACAGGGCCAACTGAAGCTTTCTTT CASSLTPTGPTEAFF
TRBD2 TRBJ2-7 - TRBV7-3 TGTGCCAGCAGCTCAGCGGGGGGGACCTACGAGCAGTACTTC CASSSAGGTYEQYF
- TRBJ2-7 - TRBV4-2 TGTGCCAGCAGCCAAGTGTGGACAGACACCTACGAGCAGTACTTC CASSQVWTDTYEQYF
- TRBJ2-3 - TRBV7-3 TGTGCCAGCAGCCTCGACAGATACACAGATACGCAGTATTTT CASSLDRYTDTQYF
TRBD1 TRBJ1-4 - TRBV18 TGTGCCAGCTCACCACTCGGACAGGGGGATTTAATGGAAAAACTGTTTTTT CASSPLGQGDLMEKLFF
- TRBJ1-5 - TRBV28 TGTGCCAGCAGTCCCACATGGAGTCAGCCCCAGCATTTT CASSPTWSQPQHF
- TRBJ2-7 - TRBV10-3 TGTGCCATCAGTGAGTCGAGCGGCGTTTCGGCATCCGAGCAGTACTTC CAISESSGVSASEQYF
- TRBJ2-6 - TRBV14 TGTGCCAGCAGCCTTCGAGGGGGAGCTTTAATGAACTCTGGGGCCAACGTCCTGACTTTC CASSLRGGALMNSGANVLTF
- TRBJ1-5 - TRBV7-8 TGTGCCAGCAGCTTTAGTTCGGTTGCGGGTCGGAGCAATCAGCCCCAGCATTTT CASSFSSVAGRSNQPQHF
TRBD1 TRBJ1-5 - TRBV5-6 TGTGCTAGCCACAGGGGGAGTCAGCCCCAGAATTTT CASHRGSQPQNF
TRBD1 TRBJ2-5 once TRBV5-4 TGTGCCAGCAGCGGGCGTCAGGGGGACCAAGAGACCCAGTACTTC CASSGRQGDQETQYF
- TRBJ2-3 - TRBV7-6 TGTGCCAGCAGCTTAGTCGCAGGGACTAGCACAGATACGCAGTATTTT CASSLVAGTSTDTQYF
- TRBJ1-4 - TRBV6-5 TGTGCCAGCAGACAGGAAGGGCCAACTAATGAAAAACTGTTTTTT CASRQEGPTNEKLFF
TRBD1 TRBJ1-5 - TRBV7-9 TGTGCCAGCAGCTCCATACTACCGGGACAGGGTAATCAGCCCCAGCATTTT CASSSILPGQGNQPQHF
- TRBJ2-2 once TRBV18 TGTGCCAGCTCACCATGGACAAGGGATTCTTACGACACCGGGGAGCTGTTTTTT CASSPWTRDSYDTGELFF
- TRBJ2-6 - TRBV5-1 TGCGCCAGCAGCTTAGGGGCACTTCTCTCTGGGGCCAACGTCCTGACTTTC CASSLGALLSGANVLTF
TRBD2 TRBJ2-1 - TRBV15 TGTGCCACCAGCAGAGAGGGGAGGGTACTGGAGCAGTTCTTC CATSREGRVLEQFF
- TRBJ2-2 - TRBV9 TGTGCCACCTCCCCGACACCGAACACCGGGGAGCTGTTTTTT CATSPTPNTGELFF
TRBD1 TRBJ1-5 - TRBV30 TGTGCCTGGATCACTAAGGGACAGAACAATCAGCCCCAGCATTTT CAWITKGQNNQPQHF
- TRBJ2-5 - TRBV2 TGTGCCAGCAGTGAACTGCAGGGTTTGGAGACCCAGTACTTC CASSELQGLETQYF
- TRBJ1-1 few TRBV10-3 TGTGCCATCAGCCCGTCGCGGGCGCAGAACACTGAAGCTTTCTTT CAISPSRAQNTEAFF
TRBD2 TRBJ2-3 once TRBV29-1 TGCAGCGGGCAGGGACTAGCCGGGGCCGATACGCAGTATTTT CSGQGLAGADTQYF
TRBD1 TRBJ2-2 - TRBV10-3 TGTGCCAGACAGGGGAACACCGGGGAGCTGTTTTTT CARQGNTGELFF
TRBD2 TRBJ2-1 - TRBV5-1 TGCGCCAGCAGCCCGGAGGGCTTGACTAGCGGGGGGTTCGGTGAGCAGTTCTTC CASSPEGLTSGGFGEQFF
- TRBJ1-2 - TRBV9 TGTGCCAGCAGCGTCGGACTGGGCGGCTACACCTTC CASSVGLGGYTF
TRBD2 TRBJ2-5 - TRBV15 TGTGCCACCAGCAGGCCTCCGGGACTACCTCAAGAGACCCAGTACTTC CATSRPPGLPQETQYF
TRBD1 TRBJ1-2 - TRBV7-9 TGTGCCAGCAGTCGGGGGGGAGGACAGGAAGCTAACTATGGCTACACCTTC CASSRGGGQEANYGYTF
- TRBJ2-7 - TRBV7-9 TGTTCCAGCAGCTTAGTGAGGCAGGGGCTATCCTACGAGCAGTACTTC CSSSLVRQGLSYEQYF
TRBD2 TRBJ2-1 - TRBV4-3 TGCGCCAGCAGCCAAGAGGCTAGCGGGGGCGAGCAGTTCTTC CASSQEASGGEQFF
- TRBJ1-5 - TRBV11-2 TGTGCCAGCAGCACAGGGAGCAATCAGCCCCAGCATTTT CASSTGSNQPQHF
TRBD2 TRBJ2-1 - TRBV18 TGTGCCAGCTCACTTTTCGGGGGGGCCTCCTACAATGAGCAGTTCTTC CASSLFGGASYNEQFF
- TRBJ1-4 - TRBV5-5 TGTGCCAGCAGCGTGGGGAGAGGAGGGGAACTGTCTAATGAAAAACTGTTTTTT CASSVGRGGELSNEKLFF
- TRBJ2-2 - TRBV4-1 TGCGCCAGCAGCAACGACGGAGGGCAGAGGTCCTATGGGACTGGGGAGCTGTTTTTT CASSNDGGQRSYGTGELFF
TRBD2 TRBJ2-7 - TRBV15 TGTGCCACCAGCAGGGGGACTAAATCCTACGAGCAGTACTTC CATSRGTKSYEQYF
- TRBJ1-2 - TRBV9 TGTGCCAGCAGCGTAGACAGGTTTAGCTATGGCTACACCTTC CASSVDRFSYGYTF
TRBD1 TRBJ1-5 - TRBV30 TGTGCCTGGAATACAGGGGAAGGCCAGCCCCAGCATTTT CAWNTGEGQPQHF
TRBD1 TRBJ2-3 - TRBV5-1 TGCGCCAGCAGCTTGGCCCGGGACAGGGCGGGCACAGATACGCAGTATTTT CASSLARDRAGTDTQYF
- TRBJ1-3 few TRBV9 TGTGCCAGCAGCGTTCTGGAGACCTCTGGAAACACCATATATTTT CASSVLETSGNTIYF
- TRBJ2-7 - TRBV5-1 TGCGCCAGCAGCCTTACAGGGTCCTACGAGCAGTACTTC CASSLTGSYEQYF
- TRBJ1-1 - TRBV11-2 TGTGCCAGCAGCTTAGATCCACAGGGAAGCACTGAAGCTTTCTTT CASSLDPQGSTEAFF
- TRBJ2-7 - TRBV4-2 TGTGCCAGCAGCCAAGATAGGGACAACCCCCACGAGCAGTACTTC CASSQDRDNPHEQYF
TRBD1 TRBJ1-6 once TRBV5-5 TGTGCCAGCAGCCCCAGGGACAGGGCGGATTCACCCCTCCACTTT CASSPRDRADSPLHF
TRBD1 TRBJ2-2 - TRBV2 TGTGCCACGACCGGGACAGCTACCGGGGAGCTGTTTTTT CATTGTATGELFF
- TRBJ2-3 - TRBV6-5 TGTGCCAGCAGTTACTCGATGTCAGGCTTCACAGATACGCAGTATTTT CASSYSMSGFTDTQYF
TRBD1 TRBJ1-5 - TRBV19 TGTGCCAGTACCCTGACAGGGGAAACAAGCAATCAGCCCCAGCATTTT CASTLTGETSNQPQHF
- TRBJ2-7 - TRBV27 TGTGCCAGCAGTTTAAAAGGGGTAGAGCAGTACTTC CASSLKGVEQYF
TRBD2 TRBJ2-3 - TRBV6-5 TGTGCCAGCAGAGAGACTAGCGGGGGGCAGTATTTT CASRETSGGQYF
- TRBJ2-5 once TRBV5-6 TGTGCCAGCAGCTTGGGGCAGGGTTTCGGAGAGACCCAGTACTTC CASSLGQGFGETQYF